Each of the 28 T cell receptor beta chains below was sequenced from the same sample in a study of blood T cell repertoires in COVID-19. Measured with immunoSEQ multiplex PCR; TCRdb has only the in-frame clones, and not every one. There are more than 90,000 clones in the sample; approximately 85% occur only once, and 9.5% to 15% lies in the top ten. Source material: peripheral blood. The receptors were gathered from a human donor in a cohort sampled during active COVID-19.

The CDR3 coding sequence is TGTGCCAGCAGCTTAAGGACAGGGGTCACAGATACGCAGTATTTT. Residues: CASSLRTGVTDTQYF. The rearrangement links TRBV11-3 to TRBJ2-3; 9 nucleotides line up with TRBD1. Unmatched junction bases numbered 2, after V lost 2 bases and J lost 2 bases. The CDR3 extends over 15 amino acids. Germline values: CDR1 SGHNT, CDR2 YENEEA.

The V call is TRBV28, the J call TRBJ1-2; unclear D gene. V gave up 6 bases and J gave up 5 bases, with 13 bases separating them. Germline loops: CDR1 MDHEN, CDR2 SYDVKM. This CDR3 is 13 amino acids long. This CDR3 reads CASSPGMFYGYTF. The DNA of the CDR3 is TGTGCCAGCAGCCCCGGGATGTTTTATGGCTACACCTTC.

In DNA, the CDR3 is TGTGCCAGCAGCCAGATGGGACTACCACAGGCGGAGGAATCCACAGATACGCAGTATTTT. It encodes CASSQMGLPQAEESTDTQYF. V and J are TRBV7-3 and TRBJ2-3, with 7 bases lining up with TRBD2. V was clipped by 5 bases and J by 2 bases; unmatched bases: 22. Germline CDR1 and CDR2: SGHTA and FQGTGA. There are 20 residues in the CDR3.

The V and J genes are TRBV9 and TRBJ2-2; 9 bases align to TRBD2. Trimming at V came to 0 bases and at J to 1 base, leaving 1 base not matched to a gene. Germline V gene sequence: CDR1 SGDLS, CDR2 YYNGEE. This CDR3 is 16 amino acids long. The CDR3 loop is CASSVALAGNTGELFF. CDR3 DNA sequence: TGTGCCAGCAGCGTAGCACTAGCGGGGAACACCGGGGAGCTGTTTTTT.

The chain combines TRBV12-5 with TRBJ2-7, with no clear D. CDR1 and CDR2 (germline): LGHNT, FRNRAP. The length of the CDR3 is 13 residues. Trimming took off 5 bases at V and 2 bases at J, with 10 bases between the two ends. The CDR3 nucleotides are TGTGCTAGTGGTCCCCACGAGGCCTACGAGCAGTACTTC. Translation gives CASGPHEAYEQYF.

The chain uses TRBV7-3 and TRBJ1-2; 9 bases match TRBD1. V was pared by 1 base and J by 5 bases, with 8 bases of the junction left unmatched. The CDR3 is 16 amino acids. The germline CDR1 and CDR2 sequences are SGHTA and FQGTGA. The CDR3 DNA sequence: TGTGCCAGCAGCTTAATGACAGGGGGTCGGGTTTATGGCTACACCTTC. Translating gives CASSLMTGGRVYGYTF. The variable domain in full, completed from reference TRBV7-3 and TRBJ1-2, reads GAGVSQTPSNKVTEKGKYVELRCDPISGHTALYWYRQSLGQGPEFLIYFQGTGAADDSGLPNDRFFAVRPEGSVSTLKIQRTERGDSAVYLCASSLMTGGRVYGYTFGSGTRLTVV.

The chain recombines TRBV11-2 with TRBJ1-1; 7 nucleotides line up with TRBD1. The CDR3 totals 12 residues. Germline V gives CDR1 SGHAT, CDR2 FQNNGV. The junction had 4 bases not matched to a gene; V was cut back by 5 bases and J by 7 bases. The CDR3 protein is CASSTRQGEAFF. As DNA, the CDR3 is TGTGCCAGCAGCACAAGACAGGGTGAAGCTTTCTTT.

The genes are TRBV6-2 or TRBV6-3 and TRBJ1-5, with TRBD1 matching over 8 bases. This CDR3 contains 15 residues. Unmatched junction bases numbered 8, after V lost 4 bases and J lost 6 bases. Germline CDR1 reads MNHEY; CDR2 reads SVGEGT. The CDR3 protein is CASSSPRGLVQPQHF. CDR3 DNA: TGTGCCAGCAGTTCACCCAGGGGGCTAGTTCAGCCCCAGCATTTT.

This chain joins TRBV4-3 and TRBJ1-1; TRBD1 aligns across 7 bases. The CDR3 contains 15 residues. The trim removed 0 bases at V and 1 base at J, leaving 2 bases unmatched. CDR1 LGHNA and CDR2 YSLEER come from the germline V gene. CDR3 DNA sequence: TGCGCCAGCAGCCAAGATTCAGGGGGGAACACTGAAGCTTTCTTT. Residues: CASSQDSGGNTEAFF.

The V call is TRBV21-1, the J call TRBJ1-1; the table gives TRBD1 as D, unverified against the DNA. TRBV21-1 is deemed a pseudogene. CDR3 length: 13 residues. CDR3 region: CASRTGKGLEAFF. In DNA, the CDR3 is TGTGCCAGCAGGACGGGTAAGGGGCTTGAAGCTTTCTTT.

The rearrangement uses TRBV4-1 and TRBJ2-1; TRBD2 matches 9 bases. The CDR3 extends over 18 amino acids. Germline V lookup: CDR1 MGHRA, CDR2 YSYEKL. Unmatched junction bases numbered 13, after V lost 1 base and J lost 6 bases. The CDR3 DNA follows: TGCGCCAGCAGCCAAGCGGTGGCTCGGCTAGCGGGATTCAATGAGCAGTTCTTC. Translating gives CASSQAVARLAGFNEQFF.

This clone was detected only a few times. The chain joins TRBV6-5 to TRBJ2-5; 9 bases agree with TRBD2. The CDR3 has 14 residues. In germline, CDR1 is MNHEY, CDR2 SVGAGI. Trimming took 9 bases from V and 3 from J; bases not matched to a gene: 8. Here the CDR3 reads CASSTSGRKETQYF. The CDR3 DNA follows: TGTGCCAGTTCGACTAGCGGACGGAAAGAGACCCAGTACTTC.

The V and J genes are TRBV18 and TRBJ1-2, with D maybe TRBD1 (6 bases). Per the germline V gene, CDR1 is KGHSH and CDR2 is LQKENI. V was clipped by 3 bases and J by 3 bases, with 14 bases between them. The CDR3 is made up of 15 amino acids. CDR3 bases: TGTGCCAGCTCACCGTCGGGGGGCTCTCACTATGGCTACACCTTC. Translating gives CASSPSGGSHYGYTF.

This clone was observed a handful of times. The chain uses TRBV18 and TRBJ2-7; the match to TRBD1 covers 8 bases. This CDR3 has 15 residues. Germline loops: CDR1 KGHSH, CDR2 LQKENI. The ends lost 6 bases at V and 6 bases at J; junction bases unmatched: 13. CDR3 in amino acids: CASSSGRQGMGEQYF. The DNA of the CDR3 is TGTGCCAGCTCCTCAGGAAGACAGGGGATGGGCGAGCAGTACTTC.

The CDR3 DNA reads as TGTGCCAGCAGCTTAGTAGACAACGGCTACACCTTC. Translating gives CASSLVDNGYTF. V and J are TRBV7-2 and TRBJ1-2; D is undetermined. V lost 1 base and J 8 bases, leaving 8 bases between the germline ends. The CDR3 extends over 12 amino acids. The germline V gene has CDR1 SGHTA and CDR2 FQGNSA.

The chain employs TRBV5-1 and TRBJ2-3; 7 nucleotides agree with TRBD2. Germline-derived CDR1 and CDR2 are SGHRS and YFSETQ. CDR3 length: 15 residues. The junction had 5 bases not matched to a gene; V was cut back by 2 bases and J by 2 bases. The CDR3 nucleotides read TGCGCCAGCAGCTTCCAGCGGGGATACACAGATACGCAGTATTTT. This translates into CASSFQRGYTDTQYF. The full variable domain, in which reference TRBV5-1 and TRBJ2-3 provide the parts outside the CDR3, is KAGVTQTPRYLIKTRGQQVTLSCSPISGHRSVSWYQQTPGQGLQFLFEYFSETQRNKGNFPGRFSGRQFSNSRSEMNVSTLELGDSALYLCASSFQRGYTDTQYFGPGTRLTVL.

The genes are TRBV27 and TRBJ1-1; D possibly corresponds to TRBD1 (5 bases). Germline lookup yields CDR1 MNHEY and CDR2 SMNVEV (reference sequence). The CDR3 is 17 residues long. V dropped 3 bases and J dropped 6 bases, with 23 bases sitting between them. The CDR3 is CASSLLTEATAVAEAFF. The CDR3 nucleotides read TGTGCCAGCAGTTTGCTGACAGAGGCAACTGCAGTCGCTGAAGCTTTCTTT.

The CDR3 spells CASREGQGYEQYF. DNA of the CDR3: TGTGCCAGCAGAGAGGGACAGGGGTACGAGCAGTACTTC. The chain uses TRBV6-6 and TRBJ2-7; 10 bases match TRBD1. Germline V lookup: CDR1 MNHNY, CDR2 SVGAGI (reference sequence). The length of the CDR3 is 13 residues. After removal of 6 bases from V and 4 bases from J, the junction contained 3 bases not matched to a gene.

This clone was seen only a few times. The CDR3 is CASSLERNQPQHF. The DNA for the CDR3 is TGTGCCAGCAGCTTAGAGAGGAATCAGCCCCAGCATTTT. This rearrangement joins TRBV7-6 to TRBJ1-5; D ambiguous. V was clipped by 1 base and J by 4 bases, with 5 bases between them. This CDR3 spans 13 amino acids. Germline V gene lookup returns CDR1 SGHVS and CDR2 FNYEAQ.

J is TRBJ2-7 and V is TRBV5-5; tentative D call: TRBD1 (7 bases). Per the germline V gene, CDR1 is SGHKS and CDR2 is YYEKEE (reference sequence). The CDR3 consists of 15 residues. The V and J ends lost 1 base and 3 bases respectively, with 14 bases between them. CDR3 region: CASSLLEGQNYEQYF. CDR3 bases: TGTGCCAGCAGCTTGTTGGAGGGACAGAACTACGAGCAGTACTTC.

The V call is TRBV4-1, the J call TRBJ2-3; D call uncertain. Per germline, CDR1 MGHRA and CDR2 YSYEKL. The CDR3 totals 14 residues. Between the trimmed V and J ends, which lost 1 base and 2 bases, there was a span of 7 bases. This chain's CDR3 is CASSQVQFTDTQYF. In nucleotides, the CDR3 is TGCGCCAGCAGCCAAGTACAGTTCACAGATACGCAGTATTTT.

A single count supports this clone. The CDR3 sequence is CASSPPRDRGVYEQYF. In nucleotides, the CDR3 is TGTGCCAGCAGCCCCCCCCGGGACAGGGGGGTTTACGAGCAGTACTTC. The rearrangement links TRBV7-6 to TRBJ2-7, with 11 positions matching TRBD1. Trimming removed 5 bases from V and 4 bases from J; junction bases left unmatched: 10. Germline CDR1 reads SGHVS; CDR2 reads FNYEAQ. This CDR3 contains 16 residues.

CDR3 residues: CASSPRTDNYGYTF. DNA for the CDR3: TGTGCCAGCAGCCCCCGGACAGATAACTATGGCTACACCTTC. The rearrangement uses TRBV5-4 and TRBJ1-2; the D gene is possibly TRBD1 (6 bases). Trimming stripped 4 bases from V and 1 base from J, with 11 bases between. From germline, CDR1 is SGHNT and CDR2 YYREEE (reference sequence). The CDR3 has 14 amino acids.

This clone came up once. The chain has TRBV4-3 and TRBJ2-1; TRBD2 aligns across 8 bases. The CDR3 length is 16 residues. Per the germline V gene, CDR1 is LGHNA and CDR2 is YSLEER. J gave up 5 bases and V 0 bases, and 6 bases lay outside the gene matches. The CDR3 region is CASSQEAAGGHNEQFF. CDR3 coding DNA: TGCGCCAGCAGCCAAGAGGCGGCGGGGGGTCACAATGAGCAGTTCTTC.

The V and J genes are TRBV5-4 and TRBJ2-5; D possibly corresponds to TRBD2 (6 bases). Germline CDR1 and CDR2: SGHNT and YYREEE (reference sequence). V was pared by 3 bases and J by 5 bases, with 20 bases between. There are 16 residues in the CDR3. The CDR3 region has the DNA TGTGCCAGCAGCTCCCCGGGTCGTACGGGAGAGGAGACCCAGTACTTC. Translating gives CASSSPGRTGEETQYF.

CDR3 in DNA: TGTGCCAGCAGTGAACAGGTAGCGGGAGGATATCTAGCCAAAAACATTCAGTACTTC. Its translation is CASSEQVAGGYLAKNIQYF. The chain employs TRBV6-1 and TRBJ2-4, with 10 positions matching TRBD2. Germline V gene sequence: CDR1 MNHNS, CDR2 SASEGT. V was pared by 2 bases and J by 0 bases, with 10 bases of the junction left unmatched. The CDR3 runs 19 residues.

The chain couples TRBV10-3 to TRBJ2-6; D gene uncertain. The germline gives CDR1 ENHRY, CDR2 SYGVKD. V shed 3 bases and J shed 0 bases, with 3 bases lying between them. This CDR3 comprises 14 residues. The CDR3 reads CAISDRSGANVLTF. The CDR3 region has the DNA TGTGCCATCAGTGACCGCTCTGGGGCCAACGTCCTGACTTTC.

In this sample, this clone turned up a few times. V is TRBV18 and J is TRBJ1-2; 7 nucleotides match TRBD1. Germline-derived CDR1 and CDR2 are KGHSH and LQKENI. This CDR3 comprises 15 residues. Trimming cost V 2 bases and J 2 bases; bases outside gene matches: 5. The CDR3 region has the DNA TGTGCCAGCTCACCAAACAGGGGTGACAACTATGGCTACACCTTC. Encoded protein: CASSPNRGDNYGYTF.